These 22 T cell receptor beta chains came from one sample sequenced in a study of cytomegalovirus exposure and HLA in healthy donors (TCRdb year 2017). The library came from the immunoSEQ multiplex PCR assay. For the multiplex PCR, a mixture combining 60 forward primers for TCR Vbeta segments and 13 reverse primers for TCR Jbeta segments was used. TCRdb re-hosts the immuneACCESS table, in-frame sequences only. Its copies lack some clones; in the studies checked, an unresolved V gene accounts for under half of them, and the cause for the rest is not known. A total of 110,000 to 150,000 clones appear in this sample, 65% to 80% of them only once. The ten largest clones capture 1.6% of the sample. The material sequenced was PBMCs. The origin of the receptors is a young woman in good health and CMV-seronegative.

The V and J genes are TRBV29-1 and TRBJ2-3, with TRBD2 matching 12 bases. Trimming took 6 bases from V and 1 from J; bases not matched to a gene: 23. Looked up from germline, CDR1 is SQVTM and CDR2 is ANQGSEA. The CDR3 spans 21 residues. CDR3 nucleotide sequence: TGCAGCGTGAAACACTCCGGGACTAGCGGGCCGGGAGGATGGGGCACAGATACGCAGTATTTT. It yields the protein CSVKHSGTSGPGGWGTDTQYF.

The V and J genes are TRBV10-3 and TRBJ2-1; 7 nucleotides match TRBD1. Trimming took 11 bases from V and 10 from J; bases not matched to a gene: 11. The CDR3 is 12 amino acids. Germline CDR1 and CDR2: ENHRY and SYGVKD. DNA of the CDR3: TGTGCCTTGCGGACAGGCTCTCGGGAGCAGTTCTTC. The encoded protein is CALRTGSREQFF.

The chain uses TRBV6-1 and TRBJ1-2, with a possible D match to TRBD1 (6 bases). V was pared by 4 bases and J by 4 bases, with 13 bases between. This CDR3 has 14 amino acids. Germline CDR1 MNHNS, CDR2 SASEGT. The CDR3 here is CASSAGGHGYGYTF. The CDR3 nucleotides read TGTGCCAGCAGTGCGGGGGGGCACGGCTATGGCTACACCTTC.

The rearrangement uses TRBV19 and TRBJ2-2; D perhaps matches TRBD2 (6 bases). This CDR3 is 15 amino acids long. Trimming shortened V by 3 bases and J by 6 bases, and 14 bases separated the two germline ends. Germline-derived CDR1 and CDR2 are LNHDA and SQIVND (reference sequence). CDR3 loop: CASSIGGFGAGELFF. The CDR3 nucleotides are TGTGCCAGTAGTATCGGGGGTTTTGGGGCCGGGGAGCTGTTTTTT.

This chain connects TRBV6-6 to TRBJ2-1, with D unclear. Germline CDR1 reads MNHNY; CDR2 reads SVGAGI (reference sequence). The CDR3 runs to 11 residues. V was trimmed by 10 bases and J by 3 bases, leaving 7 bases between them. The chain's CDR3 is CATANYNEQFF. The CDR3 DNA reads TGTGCCACCGCGAACTACAATGAGCAGTTCTTC.

This chain links TRBV19 with TRBJ1-5; 8 positions agree with TRBD1. The V and J ends lost 4 bases and 2 bases, in that order; junction bases with no gene match: 4. CDR1 and CDR2 from the germline V gene are LNHDA and SQIVND (reference sequence). This CDR3 spans 15 amino acids. CDR3 region: CASSRQGRGNQPQHF. The CDR3 nucleotides read TGTGCCAGTAGTAGACAGGGGAGGGGCAATCAGCCCCAGCATTTT. The entire variable domain, with the rest obtained from reference TRBV19 and TRBJ1-5, is as follows: DGGITQSPKYLFRKEGQNVTLSCEQNLNHDAMYWYRQDPGQGLRLIYYSQIVNDFQKGDIAEGYSVSREKKESFPLTVTSAQKNPTAFYLCASSRQGRGNQPQHFGDGTRLSIL.

This sequence joins TRBV19 and TRBJ1-5, with D possibly matching TRBD1 (5 bases). CDR1 and CDR2 (germline): LNHDA, SQIVND (reference sequence). The V end lost 5 bases, the J end lost 6 bases, and 14 bases lay between the germline ends. This CDR3 contains 14 residues. The CDR3 bases are TGTGCCAGTAGTCTGGGCAGGGTTGCTCAGCCCCAGCATTTT. Amino acid sequence: CASSLGRVAQPQHF.

The rearrangement links TRBV29-1 to TRBJ2-2; 8 nucleotides match TRBD1. The CDR3 is 13 amino acids. The V and J ends lost 4 bases and 6 bases, in that order; junction bases with no gene match: 4. CDR1 and CDR2 from the germline V gene are SQVTM and ANQGSEA. The CDR3 is CSVARGPAGELFF. For the CDR3, the DNA is TGCAGCGTTGCCAGGGGGCCCGCCGGGGAGCTGTTTTTT.

The DNA of the CDR3 is TGTGCCAGCAGCTTGCGGGGACTAGCGTTAACCTACGAGCAGTACTTC. Translated: CASSLRGLALTYEQYF. The rearrangement uses TRBV5-5 and TRBJ2-7, with 10 bases aligning to TRBD2. The V and J ends lost 1 base and 2 bases, in that order; junction bases with no gene match: 6. The CDR3 runs to 16 residues. Per germline, CDR1 SGHKS and CDR2 YYEKEE (reference sequence).

The V call is TRBV6-5, the J call TRBJ1-1, with D perhaps TRBD1 (5 bases). Germline lookup yields CDR1 MNHEY and CDR2 SVGAGI. There are 14 residues in the CDR3. Trimming shortened V by 2 bases and J by 2 bases, and 9 bases separated the two germline ends. CDR3 bases: TGTGCCAGCAGTTACGACCAGGGTAACACTGAAGCTTTCTTT. Encoded protein: CASSYDQGNTEAFF.

This chain uses TRBV29-1 with TRBJ2-5; weak D call: TRBD2 (7 bases). V gave up 4 bases and J gave up 4 bases, with 19 bases separating them. This CDR3 is built from 15 residues. Germline V gene lookup returns CDR1 SQVTM and CDR2 ANQGSEA. The CDR3 sequence is CSVGRGGSEGETQYF. The CDR3 nucleotides are TGCAGCGTTGGGAGGGGGGGGAGCGAGGGAGAGACCCAGTACTTC.

V gene TRBV7-6 combines with J gene TRBJ2-1, with D possibly TRBD2 on 5 matching bases. The CDR3 length is 14 residues. Germline CDR1 is SGHVS and CDR2 is FNYEAQ. The ends were cut back, 5 bases at V and 5 bases at J, with 13 bases in the middle. This chain's CDR3 is CASSHPDWNNEQFF. The CDR3 DNA reads as TGTGCCAGCAGCCACCCGGACTGGAACAATGAGCAGTTCTTC.

This clone came up a few times. V is TRBV6-1 and J is TRBJ1-1, with TRBD1 as a possible D gene (6 bases). Germline V gives CDR1 MNHNS, CDR2 SASEGT. V dropped 3 bases and J dropped 2 bases, with 13 bases sitting between them. There are 15 residues in the CDR3. The CDR3 nucleotides are TGTGCCAGCAGTGATACAGGGATTGGAAACACTGAAGCTTTCTTT. Translating gives CASSDTGIGNTEAFF.

V is TRBV28 and J is TRBJ2-7; 8 bases are a match to TRBD2. The CDR3 consists of 16 residues. V trimming: 8 bases; J trimming: 0 bases; junction bases outside the gene matches: 12. Germline V CDR1 and CDR2: MDHEN, SYDVKM. The CDR3 DNA reads as TGTGCCAGCGGTGGTTTCGGGAGGGAATACTCCTACGAGCAGTACTTC. It specifies CASGGFGREYSYEQYF.

This chain connects TRBV6-5 to TRBJ2-5; weak D call: TRBD1 (6 bases). The V end was cut by 6 bases, the J end by 5 bases, with 13 bases between. In germline, CDR1 is MNHEY, CDR2 SVGAGI. CDR3 length: 13 amino acids. In DNA, the CDR3 is TGTGCCAGCAGAGACTTTCAGGGGGAGACCCAGTACTTC. Translation: CASRDFQGETQYF.

This clone was found a few times. One end of the junction does not line up with germline, which may come from a read error. J is TRBJ2-2 and V is TRBV7-7, with unresolved D. The CDR3 loop spans 15 amino acids. The germline gives CDR1 SSHAT, CDR2 FNYEAQ (reference sequence). CDR3 sequence: CASSVDHSGTGELFF. CDR3 DNA: TGTGCTAGCAGCGTTGATCACTCGGGCACCGGGGAGCTGTTTTTT.

This sequence joins TRBV6-5 and TRBJ1-2; 7 bases agree with TRBD1. Germline V CDR1 and CDR2: MNHEY, SVGAGI. The CDR3 has 15 amino acids. The V gene end was trimmed by 5 bases and the J gene end by 2 bases; junction bases not matched to a gene: 8. CDR3 DNA sequence: TGTGCCAGCAGTACGACAGGGATGATCAACTATGGCTACACCTTC. Protein sequence: CASSTTGMINYGYTF.

This clone was picked up a small number of times. CDR3 nucleotide sequence: TGTGCCAGCGGACCTCGAAGTCTAGCGGGGGGGTCCCCTTACGAGCAGTACGTC. It encodes CASGPRSLAGGSPYEQYV. The chain carries TRBV28 and TRBJ2-7; 12 bases align to TRBD2. The CDR3 totals 18 residues. Unmatched junction bases numbered 18, after V lost 8 bases and J lost 4 bases. Germline CDR1 MDHEN, CDR2 SYDVKM.

CDR3 in DNA: TGTGCCAGCAGCTTTATAGCGGGTGCCCTCGCGCAGTACTTC. Encoded protein: CASSFIAGALAQYF. V gene TRBV7-8 combines with J gene TRBJ2-7, with TRBD2 identical over 7 bases. After removal of 3 bases from V and 9 bases from J, the junction contained 11 bases not matched to a gene. From germline, CDR1 is SGHVS and CDR2 FQNEAQ. CDR3 length equals 14 residues.

This chain uses TRBV2 with TRBJ2-5; 8 bases agree with TRBD2. Germline CDR1 reads SNHLY; CDR2 reads FYNNEI. This CDR3 has 14 amino acids. V lost 7 bases, J lost 3 bases, and 7 bases stayed unmatched. CDR3 nucleotides: TGTGCCAGCAATCTGAGCGGGGGAGAAGAGACCCAGTACTTC. Amino acids: CASNLSGGEETQYF.

The genes are TRBV7-6 and TRBJ2-3; a possible D gene is TRBD2 (5 bases). The CDR3 covers 13 residues. Germline V gives CDR1 SGHVS, CDR2 FNYEAQ. The ends were cut back, 4 bases at V and 10 bases at J, with 15 bases in the middle. The CDR3 region is CASSSQDLAPQYF. The CDR3 DNA follows: TGTGCCAGCAGCTCCCAGGACCTAGCCCCGCAGTATTTT.

This chain uses TRBV6-1 with TRBJ1-5, with no clear D. Deletions cut 2 bases from V and 1 base from J, with 9 bases between. The CDR3 is made up of 15 amino acids. Germline V gene sequence: CDR1 MNHNS, CDR2 SASEGT. In DNA form, the CDR3 reads TGTGCCAGCAGTGAAATGGGCGGGAGCAATCAGCCCCAGCATTTT. It translates to CASSEMGGSNQPQHF.